The 22 T cell receptor beta chains listed next were all sequenced from one sample in a study of T cell clonality in common variable immunodeficiency. Data came from immunoSEQ multiplex PCR; TCRdb stores just in-frame clones and leaves some out. In total the sample includes 50,000 to 65,000 clones, none of them seen once. Sequencing was carried out using peripheral blood mononuclear cells. Source of these receptors: a person between 18 and 75 years old in good health.

This clone has a handful of counts. The missing CDR3 end, 3 residues past where the read stops, is filled in from the germline J gene. The V call is TRBV6-1, the J call TRBJ1-5; 9 nucleotides match TRBD1. Germline V gene sequence: CDR1 MNHNS, CDR2 SASEGT. The CDR3 is made up of 15 amino acids. Trimming cost V 4 bases and J 4 bases; bases outside gene matches: 5. Incomplete CDR3 DNA: TGTGCCAGCAGTGGGGGGACAGGGCGGAATCAGCCC. Residues: CASSGGTGRNQP. The full CDR3 is CASSGGTGRNQPQHF.

This clone was recorded many times. The sequence runs out 3 residues before the end of the CDR3; the remainder is reconstructed from the germline J gene. This chain connects TRBV19 to TRBJ2-3; 7 bases align to TRBD2. The V segment lost 5 bases and the J segment 1 base; nucleotides outside the gene matches: 12. From germline, CDR1 is LNHDA and CDR2 SQIVND (reference sequence). The CDR3 has 17 residues. CDR3 DNA, as far as it was read: TGTGCCAGTAGTCGATGGGACTACGCCGCGGGCACAGATACG. Translated: CASSRWDYAAGTDT. The CDR3 reads in full as CASSRWDYAAGTDTQYF.

This clone appeared many times. Coverage ceases 3 residues before the CDR3 finishes, and the germline J gene fills in the end. This chain joins TRBV20-1 and TRBJ2-3; 8 bases are shared with TRBD1. The CDR3 is made up of 15 amino acids. From germline, CDR1 is DFQATT and CDR2 SNEGSKA (reference sequence). V gave up 4 bases and J gave up 5 bases; unmatched junction bases: 11. Incomplete CDR3 DNA: TGCAGTGCTATTGTCCGGCAGGGGGCGGGAGATACG. Its translation is CSAIVRQGAGDT. The full CDR3 reads CSAIVRQGAGDTQYF.

This clone was recorded many times. Read data end 3 residues before the CDR3 end; the end is taken from the germline J gene. This chain links TRBV13 with TRBJ2-2; the match to TRBD1 covers 10 bases. The germline V gene encodes CDR1 PRHDT and CDR2 FYEKMQ (reference sequence). There are 16 residues in the CDR3. Germline trimming cut 5 bases from V and 4 bases from J; bases unmatched to any gene: 7. This CDR3 is CASSIRQGAGTGELFF. CDR3 DNA, as far as it was read: TGTGCCAGCAGCATAAGACAGGGGGCCGGCACCGGGGAG.

This clone appeared many times. The read terminates 3 residues ahead of where the CDR3 ends, so the germline J gene completes it. This chain joins TRBV30 and TRBJ1-5, with 9 bases that match TRBD1. CDR3 length equals 16 residues. Trimming removed 5 bases from V and 0 bases from J; junction bases left unmatched: 8. Germline assignment: CDR1 GTSNPN and CDR2 SVGIG (reference sequence). The CDR3 loop reads CAWSPGTGLSNQPQHF. The part of the CDR3 DNA that was read is TGTGCCTGGTCTCCGGGGACAGGGCTTAGCAATCAGCCC.

This clone came up many times. Coverage ceases 3 residues before the CDR3 finishes, and the germline J gene fills in the end. The chain links TRBV27 to TRBJ1-2, with TRBD1 identical over 7 bases. The CDR3 covers 15 residues. The V gene's germline CDR1 is MNHEY and CDR2 SMNVEV (reference sequence). Losses at the gene ends were 5 bases for V and 4 bases for J; bases not matched to a gene: 10. The part of the CDR3 DNA that was read is TGTGCCAGCAGTGTCGACAGGGACTGGAGCTATGGC. Translated, it gives CASSVDRDWSYG. The complete CDR3 sequence is CASSVDRDWSYGYTF.

This clone was counted at least ten times. The CDR3 extends 3 residues past the end of the read, so its final part is completed from the germline J gene. The chain joins TRBV5-1 to TRBJ1-6, with TRBD1 matching 10 bases. The J segment lost 11 bases and the V segment lost 0 bases, leaving 5 bases of the junction unmatched. The CDR3 covers 15 residues. Germline-derived CDR1 and CDR2 are SGHRS and YFSETQ. The sequenced CDR3 bases are TGCGCCAGCAGCTTGGAGGGGACAGGGGTGACACCC. Its translation is CASSLEGTGVTP. Given in full, the CDR3 is CASSLEGTGVTPLHF.

This clone was observed many times. Coverage ceases 3 residues before the CDR3 finishes, and the germline J gene fills in the end. The V and J genes are TRBV15 and TRBJ2-7; D gene ambiguous. Germline CDR1 and CDR2: LNHNV and YYDKDF (reference sequence). The V end was cut by 2 bases, the J end by 4 bases, with 6 bases between. The CDR3 spans 12 residues. CDR3 region: CATSRKGYEQYF. The DNA read from the CDR3 is TGTGCCACCAGCAGAAAAGGTTACGAG.

This clone appeared a few times. The CDR3 end is not reached by the read, which stops 3 residues before it; the germline J gene fills it in. The chain carries TRBV5-3 and TRBJ2-3; no clear D. TRBV5-3 is an ORF, with its function uncertain. The CDR3 extends over 14 amino acids. The germline V and J ends were trimmed by 0 bases and 3 bases, with 8 bases remaining between them. The sequenced CDR3 bases are TGTGCCAGAAGCTTGGTTCCCGGGACAGATACG. Translation gives CARSLVPGTDT. Given in full, the CDR3 is CARSLVPGTDTQYF.

This clone has a count of ten or more. The read ends 3 residues before the CDR3 terminus; that terminus is restored from the germline J gene. The V call is TRBV15, the J call TRBJ2-7, with 7 bases aligning to TRBD1. The V segment lost 6 bases and the J segment 1 base; nucleotides outside the gene matches: 12. The germline V gene encodes CDR1 LNHNV and CDR2 YYDKDF (reference sequence). The CDR3 length is 16 residues. The CDR3 sequence: CATRNPGTENSYEQYF. CDR3 DNA, as far as it was read: TGTGCCACCAGAAATCCTGGGACAGAAAATTCCTACGAG. Full variable domain (remainder filled in from reference TRBV15 and TRBJ2-7): DAMVIQNPRYQVTQFGKPVTLSCSQTLNHNVMYWYQQKSSQAPKLLFHYYDKDFNNEADTPDNFQSRRPNTSFCFLDIRSPGLGDTAMYLCATRNPGTENSYEQYFGPGTRLTVT.

This clone appeared many times. The read terminates 3 residues ahead of where the CDR3 ends, so the germline J gene completes it. The V and J genes are TRBV2 and TRBJ1-2; D is perhaps TRBD1 (5 bases). Trimming took off 6 bases at V and 0 bases at J, with 11 bases between the two ends. The CDR3 runs to 14 residues. The germline V gene encodes CDR1 SNHLY and CDR2 FYNNEI. The CDR3 bases that were read are TGTGCCAGCAGGGGCCGAGGGGCTAACTATGGC. It yields the protein CASRGRGANYG. The whole CDR3 reads CASRGRGANYGYTF.

This clone was seen ten or more times. The read falls 3 residues short of the CDR3 end, and the missing part is taken from the germline J gene. This chain joins TRBV10-2 and TRBJ1-2; 7 bases line up with TRBD1. J lost 4 bases, V lost 0 bases, and 8 bases had no gene match. This CDR3 region has 16 residues. Germline values: CDR1 WSHSY, CDR2 SAAADI. CDR3 DNA (partial): TGCGCCAGCAGTGAGTCAAGACAGGGTTCGGGCTATGGC. Translated, it gives CASSESRQGSGYG. The full CDR3 reads CASSESRQGSGYGYTF.

This clone was observed at least ten times. The CDR3 end is not reached by the read, which stops 3 residues before it; the germline J gene fills it in. The chain has TRBV7-2 and TRBJ2-7, with TRBD1 identical over 11 bases. Trimming removed 1 base from V and 4 bases from J; junction bases left unmatched: 3. Germline-derived CDR1 and CDR2 are SGHTA and FQGNSA. The CDR3 is made up of 15 amino acids. The part of the CDR3 DNA that was read is TGTGCCAGCAGCTTAGTTGGACAGGGGGCTTACGAG. Encoded protein: CASSLVGQGAYE. The whole CDR3 sequence is CASSLVGQGAYEQYF.

Of note for this clone: The read finishes 3 residues shy of the CDR3 end, and the germline J gene is used to complete it. This chain joins TRBV5-1 and TRBJ2-7, with 9 bases that match TRBD1. J was trimmed by 5 bases and V by 4 bases; bases with no gene match: 4. Looked up from germline, CDR1 is SGHRS and CDR2 is YFSETQ. The CDR3 has 13 amino acids. The CDR3 spells CASSRTGAHEQYF. The CDR3 bases that were read are TGCGCCAGCAGCAGGACAGGGGCCCACGAG.

This clone was seen at least ten times. Coverage ceases 3 residues before the CDR3 finishes, and the germline J gene fills in the end. This chain links TRBV11-2 with TRBJ1-2; D perhaps matches TRBD1 (5 bases). This CDR3 contains 14 residues. Germline V CDR1 and CDR2: SGHAT, FQNNGV. The sequenced part of the CDR3 DNA is TGTGCCAGCAGCTTAGAGTATCGGGGGACGGGC. Its translation: CASSLEYRGTG. The whole CDR3 protein reads CASSLEYRGTGYTF.

This clone was seen ten or more times. The DNA ends 3 residues before the CDR3 does, and the rest of the CDR3 is filled in from the germline J gene. This chain connects TRBV27 to TRBJ1-4, with 8 nucleotides matching TRBD1. CDR1 MNHEY and CDR2 SMNVEV come from the germline V gene (reference sequence). J gave up 7 bases and V 4 bases, and 8 bases lay outside the gene matches. The CDR3 has 15 residues. The CDR3 protein is CASSWASDRGEKLFF. The sequenced CDR3 bases are TGTGCCAGCAGTTGGGCGAGTGACAGGGGTGAAAAA.

This clone was seen at least ten times. Coverage ceases 3 residues before the CDR3 finishes, and the germline J gene fills in the end. V gene TRBV29-1 combines with J gene TRBJ2-5; TRBD2 matches at 11 bases. With V trimmed by 6 bases and J by 4 bases, 1 base remained unmatched. CDR3 length: 12 amino acids. Germline values: CDR1 SQVTM, CDR2 ANQGSEA. The CDR3: CSVGLAGETQYF. Partial CDR3 DNA: TGCAGCGTCGGACTAGCGGGAGAGACC.

This clone was seen ten or more times. The CDR3 end lies 3 residues beyond the end of the read and is filled in from the germline J gene. This chain connects TRBV19 to TRBJ1-5, with TRBD1 matching over 9 bases. The CDR3 contains 16 residues. J was trimmed by 2 bases and V by 3 bases; bases with no gene match: 5. Germline-derived CDR1 and CDR2 are LNHDA and SQIVND (reference sequence). The CDR3 DNA, read in part, is TGTGCCAGTAGTATTGGACAGGGGTATCGCAATCAGCCC. Translation: CASSIGQGYRNQP. The whole CDR3 protein is CASSIGQGYRNQPQHF.

About this clone itself: The read terminates 3 residues ahead of where the CDR3 ends, so the germline J gene completes it. This rearrangement joins TRBV19 to TRBJ1-3, with D uncertain. The CDR3 runs 16 residues. Trimming cost V 3 bases and J 4 bases, with 16 bases left between them. The germline V gene has CDR1 LNHDA and CDR2 SQIVND (reference sequence). The CDR3 reads CASSIRGPSSGNTIYF. The DNA read from the CDR3 is TGTGCCAGTAGTATTCGCGGCCCAAGCTCGGGAAACACC.

Ten or more counts support this clone. Read sequence stops 3 residues before the CDR3 end, and the germline J gene provides the missing end. V and J are TRBV20-1 and TRBJ2-3; D call uncertain. Germline lookup yields CDR1 DFQATT and CDR2 SNEGSKA (reference sequence). Trimming removed 5 bases from V and 5 bases from J, with 8 bases in between. The CDR3 runs to 11 residues. The CDR3 DNA, read in part, is TGCAGTGCTGACTCAAGAGATACG. Amino acid sequence: CSADSRDT. The whole CDR3 sequence reads CSADSRDTQYF.

This clone was observed at least ten times. The read halts 3 residues ahead of the CDR3 end, with the missing end drawn from the germline J gene. This chain joins TRBV5-1 and TRBJ1-6, with D possibly matching TRBD1 (6 bases). The V end lost 0 bases, the J end lost 2 bases, and 6 bases lay between the germline ends. Germline assignment: CDR1 SGHRS and CDR2 YFSETQ. The CDR3 consists of 15 residues. The sequenced CDR3 bases are TGCGCCAGCAGCTTGGAGGGGGCCTATAATTCACCC. It translates to CASSLEGAYNSP. The full-length CDR3 reads as CASSLEGAYNSPLHF.

Ten or more counts support this clone. The DNA ends 3 residues before the CDR3 does, and the rest of the CDR3 is filled in from the germline J gene. V usage is TRBV27 and J usage is TRBJ2-1; D remains ambiguous. The CDR3 contains 13 residues. V lost 2 bases and J 5 bases, leaving 7 bases between the germline ends. CDR1 MNHEY and CDR2 SMNVEV come from the germline V gene (reference sequence). The CDR3 bases that were read are TGTGCCAGCAGTTTAGGCAGGAACAATGAG. Encoded protein: CASSLGRNNE. Given in full, the CDR3 is CASSLGRNNEQFF.